This T cell receptor (beta chain) was observed in a study of blood T cell repertoires in COVID-19 (dated by TCRdb to 2019 to 2021). With respect to the entire study: Samples covering the acute and convalescent phases of COVID-19 were provided by collaborators in the United States, Italy and Spain. The prospective study material was composed of cDNA or gDNA derived from T cells, B-cell-depleted T cells, or PBMCs. Subjects who had been exposed to COVID-19, were actively infected with it, or had recovered from it provided the deeply sampled blood TCRbeta repertoires that made up the dataset. A freely available public database, intended as a resource for researchers studying the immune response to SARS-CoV-2, is where the repertoires were released. The samples were drawn from two sources: the first 160 participants of the ongoing ImmuneRACE study, and 1,254 subjects contributed by 6 global collaborators. Nearly every sample came with metadata listing a de-identified subject ID, COVID-19 status, age in years and sex. HLA class I and class II types, where available, came from metadata supplied by the sample provider rather than from assay-based typing.

The immunoSEQ Assay, a bias-controlled multiplex PCR, was used to amplify TCRbeta CDR3 regions from genomic DNA. Regarding the original processing steps: The number of nucleated cells in each sample was estimated from the amplification of reference gene primers within the assay. To quantify the absolute abundance of each unique TCRbeta CDR3 rearrangement, sequence reads were collapsed and filtered. For each sample, productive Simpson clonality was calculated as the square root of Simpson's diversity index across productive rearrangements. In its TCRdb copy, this immuneACCESS table keeps in-frame sequences only and misses some clones. Where compared with another copy, unresolved V genes explain less than half of these, and the others have no known cause. Clone size and V and J calls were adopted from that table, with D and trimming inferred from the DNA. This sample holds around 240,000 clones; roughly 79% were observed only once. Under 2% of the sample is in the top ten clones.

Compared with germline, V lacks 3 bases and J lacks 0 bases; bases without a gene match: 13. Inclusive of the bounding cysteine and phenylalanine, the CDR3 is 19 residues long. The entry retains the CDR3 DNA only, 57 bases that are in frame from base 1. According to the germline V gene (reference sequence), CDR1 reads MNHEY and CDR2 reads SMNVEV. Whole blood was collected in K2EDTA tubes by collaborating institutions according to the institutions' own protocols. Collaborator samples were shipped for TCRbeta analysis as frozen whole blood, isolated PBMCs, or DNA extracted from either sample type. The paper's findings and limits, for the study overall: The quantity of clinical and demographic metadata differed by source and by participant and was supplied without curation.

This clone appeared a few times. The specificity of this receptor is unknown. The record has no base qualities; no much larger clone is one base away. Sequencing used peripheral blood. This clonotype originated in a woman aged 80 or older with acute or convalescent COVID-19. The chain is made from TRBV27 and TRBJ2-1; 8 central nucleotides agree with TRBD2. The DNA reads TGTGCCAGCAGTTTTCAGTTGACTAGCGCTCATAGCTCCTACAATGAGCAGTTCTTC. Translation gives CASSFQLTSAHSSYNEQFF.